This T cell receptor (beta chain) was captured in a study of blood T cell repertoires in COVID-19. Study as a whole: There were acute and convalescent COVID-19 samples, and they came from the United States, Italy and Spain. In each case, the material was cDNA or gDNA derived from T cells, B-cell-depleted T cells, or PBMCs.

Original processing methods: Amplified reference gene primers provided the basis for estimating nucleated cell counts. Profiled with immunoSEQ multiplex PCR; TCRdb holds only in-frame clones, not every one. D and trimming were read from the DNA, whereas the V and J calls and clone size are those reported in that table. The sample records 90,000 to 120,000 clones, roughly 87% being singletons. The CDR3 contains 13 residues. Deletions cut 0 bases from V and 2 bases from J, with 5 bases between. Germline CDR1 SGDLS, CDR2 YYNGEE. Specimen: peripheral blood. J is TRBJ1-2 and V is TRBV9; D unresolved. This receptor was identified in a woman in her sixties or seventies with acute or convalescent COVID-19. CDR3 DNA sequence: TGTGCCAGCAGCGTAGGAGAAAACTATGGCTACACCTTC. It yields the protein CASSVGENYGYTF.